The 27 T cell receptor beta chains below all came from one sample that was sequenced in a study of blood T cells in healthy people across ages. A second PCR, run for about 7 to 12 cycles, used a sample-barcoded 5' primer plus a J-beta primer mix. TCRdb reanalysed the 5' RACE reads using MiXCR and keeps one entry per CDR3 protein. The sample lists about 680,000 distinct CDR3 sequences; around 49% were seen once. The material sequenced was blood. Every receptor here comes from a woman in her fifties or sixties in good health.

CDR3 bases: TGTGCCAGCAGCACACCCTTGTCACAGGCGGGTTACAATGAGCAGTTCTTC. As protein: CASSTPLSQAGYNEQFF. This chain connects TRBV7-9 to TRBJ2-1; D is perhaps TRBD1 or TRBD2 (5 bases each). This CDR3 comprises 17 residues. Trimming left V 5 bases short and J 4 bases short, with 21 bases between. From germline, CDR1 is SEHNR and CDR2 FQNEAQ (reference sequence).

This clonotype turned up a few times. CDR3 DNA: TGCAGCGTTGAATGGACCACAGATACGCAGTATTTT. This sequence encodes CSVEWTTDTQYF. V is TRBV29-1 and J is TRBJ2-3; no definite D call. Germline V gene data show CDR1 as SQVTM and CDR2 as ANQGSEA. Deletions cut 2 bases from V and 2 bases from J, with 5 bases between. The CDR3 runs to 12 residues.

The chain has TRBV11-2 and TRBJ2-5; TRBD1 might be the D (7 bases). This CDR3 comprises 15 residues. V lost 5 bases to trimming and J lost 0 bases, with 13 bases between them. Germline CDR1 reads SGHAT; CDR2 reads FQNNGV. The chain's CDR3 is CASSRQGGYQETQYF. CDR3 coding DNA: TGTGCCAGCAGCAGGCAGGGGGGTTACCAAGAGACCCAGTACTTC. Using reference TRBV11-2 and TRBJ2-5 for the parts outside the CDR3, the full variable domain is EAGVAQSPRYKIIEKRQSVAFWCNPISGHATLYWYQQILGQGPKLLIQFQNNGVVDDSQLPKDRFSAERLKGVDSTLKIQPAKLEDSAVYLCASSRQGGYQETQYFGPGTRLLVL.

The chain links TRBV20-1 to TRBJ2-1, with a tentative D call TRBD1 (5 bases). Trimming removed 0 bases at V and 9 bases at J, with 18 bases between. Germline V CDR1 and CDR2: DFQATT, SNEGSKA (reference sequence). The CDR3 runs to 15 residues. CDR3 amino acids: CSARDWAGPFSEQFF. The CDR3, as DNA: TGCAGTGCTAGAGATTGGGCAGGGCCCTTTTCTGAGCAGTTCTTC.

This clonotype was picked up a small number of times. This sequence joins TRBV4-1 and TRBJ2-7; D is unclear. Per the germline V gene, CDR1 is MGHRA and CDR2 is YSYEKL. Trimming took 0 bases from V and 1 from J, leaving 10 bases between them. The CDR3 extends over 15 amino acids. CDR3 amino acids: CASSQDDPESYEQYF. DNA for the CDR3: TGCGCCAGCAGCCAAGATGATCCGGAATCCTACGAGCAGTACTTC.

This clonotype was detected a few times. The V gene is TRBV9, the J gene TRBJ2-7; D is perhaps TRBD2 (5 bases). CDR1 and CDR2 from the germline V gene are SGDLS and YYNGEE. This CDR3 region has 15 residues. V lost 2 bases to trimming and J lost 2 bases, with 14 bases between them. DNA for the CDR3: TGTGCCAGCAGCGTGTCGAGCGGAGAGACCTACGAGCAGTACTTC. This sequence encodes CASSVSSGETYEQYF.

This chain connects TRBV28 to TRBJ2-7, with 7 bases identical to TRBD2. The CDR3 covers 14 residues. In germline, CDR1 is MDHEN, CDR2 SYDVKM. V trimming: 2 bases; J trimming: 2 bases; junction bases outside the gene matches: 3. Here the CDR3 reads CASSLSGITYEQYF. CDR3 nucleotides: TGTGCCAGCAGTTTAAGCGGGATAACCTACGAGCAGTACTTC.

The chain employs TRBV20-1 and TRBJ2-4; 9 positions agree with TRBD2. The CDR3 has 16 amino acids. Germline lookup yields CDR1 DFQATT and CDR2 SNEGSKA (reference sequence). With V trimmed by 5 bases and J by 0 bases, 8 bases remained unmatched. CDR3 in amino acids: CSALGLAGSAKNIQYF. The CDR3, as DNA: TGCAGTGCTTTGGGGCTAGCGGGATCAGCCAAAAACATTCAGTACTTC.

J is TRBJ2-3 and V is TRBV10-3, with TRBD2 matching over 8 bases. The CDR3 covers 16 residues. Trimming took 7 bases from V and 4 from J; bases not matched to a gene: 13. CDR1 is ENHRY, CDR2 SYGVKD, per germline. The CDR3 region has the DNA TGTGCCATCAAGGGTAAAACGGGAGGGCCCGCAGATACGCAGTATTTT. Translating it yields CAIKGKTGGPADTQYF.

The chain's CDR3 is CASSWGGRNGGYTF. The CDR3 DNA reads TGTGCCAGCAGTTGGGGGGGAAGAAATGGAGGCTACACCTTC. This chain joins TRBV28 and TRBJ1-2, with D possibly TRBD1 on 5 matching bases. This CDR3 is built from 14 residues. CDR1 is MDHEN, CDR2 SYDVKM, per germline. Trimming took off 4 bases at V and 8 bases at J, with 17 bases between the two ends.

The rearrangement joins TRBV5-1 to TRBJ2-1, with D maybe TRBD1 (6 bases). Germline V gives CDR1 SGHRS, CDR2 YFSETQ. CDR3 size: 15 residues. Trimming shortened V by 3 bases and J by 5 bases, and 15 bases separated the two germline ends. The CDR3 protein is CASSSGHGIHNEQFF. The CDR3 region has the DNA TGCGCCAGCAGCTCGGGACACGGCATCCACAATGAGCAGTTCTTC.

This clonotype was observed a single time. The V and J genes are TRBV6-1 and TRBJ1-2; TRBD1 matches 7 bases. This CDR3 contains 15 residues. Trimming removed 1 base from V and 4 bases from J; junction bases left unmatched: 6. Germline CDR1 reads MNHNS; CDR2 reads SASEGT. In nucleotides, the CDR3 is TGTGCCAGCAGTGAAGTTAAGGGACAGAGCTATGGCTACACCTTC. It encodes CASSEVKGQSYGYTF.

The V and J genes are TRBV20-1 and TRBJ2-4, with D possibly TRBD1 on 6 matching bases. The V end was cut by 1 base, the J end by 2 bases, with 21 bases between. The CDR3 runs 18 residues. CDR1 and CDR2 (germline): DFQATT, SNEGSKA (reference sequence). The CDR3 loop reads CSARVRYRQVETKNIQYF. CDR3 nucleotide sequence: TGCAGTGCTAGAGTCCGATATAGACAGGTGGAAACCAAAAACATTCAGTACTTC.

This clonotype was counted many times. The chain uses TRBV12-3 or TRBV12-4 and TRBJ2-3, with D uncertain. Trimming took off 5 bases at V and 5 bases at J, with 11 bases between the two ends. The CDR3 has 13 residues. The CDR3 region has the DNA TGTGCCAGCAGTCCCCAACTAAAAGATACGCAGTATTTT. It codes for CASSPQLKDTQYF.

This sequence joins TRBV10-3 and TRBJ2-5; D might be TRBD1 or TRBD2, each matching 5 bases. The V gene's germline CDR1 is ENHRY and CDR2 SYGVKD. The CDR3 has 13 amino acids. V lost 8 bases, J lost 5 bases, and 15 bases lay in between. In nucleotides, the CDR3 is TGTGCCATCGGGACCGCCATTTTGGAGACCCAGTACTTC. Translated, it gives CAIGTAILETQYF.

The chain carries TRBV12-3 or TRBV12-4 and TRBJ2-1; D might be TRBD2 (6 bases). Trimming removed 3 bases from V and 1 base from J, with 10 bases in between. There are 15 residues in the CDR3. The CDR3 region has the DNA TGTGCCAGCAGTTTCCGGCGGGAATCCTACAATGAGCAGTTCTTC. Amino acids: CASSFRRESYNEQFF.

The gene calls are TRBV6-6 and TRBJ1-2, with TRBD1 identical over 7 bases. The CDR3 spans 13 residues. The V and J ends lost 6 bases and 4 bases, in that order; junction bases with no gene match: 5. Germline CDR1 and CDR2: MNHNY and SVGAGI (reference sequence). This CDR3 is CASRLGQAYGYTF. The CDR3 region has the DNA TGTGCCAGCAGGCTAGGACAGGCCTATGGCTACACCTTC.

V and J are TRBV5-1 and TRBJ2-4; D is tentatively TRBD1 or TRBD2 (5 bases each). The CDR3 is 14 residues long. V lost 1 base and J lost 5, with 10 bases in between. CDR1 is SGHRS, CDR2 YFSETQ, per germline. The CDR3 DNA follows: TGCGCCAGCAGCTTGACACCGGGACAAAACATTCAGTACTTC. Translated: CASSLTPGQNIQYF.

Details on this clonotype: A much larger clone lies a single base off, so this may be a read error. The chain uses TRBV24-1 and TRBJ2-7; the match to TRBD2 covers 8 bases. The V and J ends lost 12 bases and 5 bases, in that order; junction bases with no gene match: 8. The CDR3 sequence is 12 residues long. Germline values: CDR1 KGHDR, CDR2 SFDVKD. In DNA, the CDR3 is TGTGCCGGTCGAGGTAGCGGGGACGAGCAGTACTTC. Amino acid sequence: CAGRGSGDEQYF.

This clonotype turned up a few times. The gene calls are TRBV6-2 or TRBV6-3 and TRBJ2-4, with D uncertain. Germline V gives CDR1 MNHEY, CDR2 SVGEGT. V was cut by 6 bases and J by 0 bases, with 18 bases left in between. This CDR3 is 17 amino acids long. The CDR3 reads CASRASFSLKAKNIQYF. The CDR3 nucleotides are TGTGCCAGCAGAGCCTCTTTCAGTTTGAAAGCCAAAAACATTCAGTACTTC.

This chain connects TRBV12-3 or TRBV12-4 to TRBJ2-5; a possible D gene is TRBD1 (5 bases). V was trimmed by 6 bases and J by 11 bases, leaving 25 bases between them. This CDR3 region has 15 residues. The DNA of the CDR3 is TGTGCCAGCAGCAGGCTTCAGGGTGCTTACAATGAGCAGTACTTC. Translated: CASSRLQGAYNEQYF.

This clonotype was seen once. The V call is TRBV27, the J call TRBJ2-1; 8 bases line up with TRBD2. Trimming at V came to 9 bases and at J to 4 bases, leaving 8 bases not matched to a gene. Germline V gives CDR1 MNHEY, CDR2 SMNVEV (reference sequence). The CDR3 sequence is 14 residues long. CDR3 region: CASRTSGEYNEQFF. CDR3 coding DNA: TGTGCCAGTCGAACTAGCGGAGAATACAATGAGCAGTTCTTC.

This clonotype was observed a few times. The rearrangement joins TRBV29-1 to TRBJ2-2, with unresolved D. The V end lost 4 bases, the J end lost 6 bases, and 9 bases lay between the germline ends. The CDR3 runs 12 residues. The germline CDR1 and CDR2 sequences are SQVTM and ANQGSEA. The CDR3 loop reads CSVGMVAGELFF. CDR3 coding DNA: TGCAGCGTTGGGATGGTCGCCGGGGAGCTGTTTTTT.

Comments on this clonotype: Its ends do not fully match the called genes, so a read error is possible. The genes are TRBV15 and TRBJ2-5; 7 positions match TRBD1. This CDR3 is 14 amino acids long. Germline loops: CDR1 LNHNV, CDR2 YYDKDF (reference sequence). The CDR3 protein is CAISATGSEETQYF. As DNA, the CDR3 is TGTGCCATCAGCGCGACAGGGAGTGAAGAGACCCAGTACTTC.

This clonotype was observed a few times. The V call is TRBV18, the J call TRBJ1-1; 8 bases agree with TRBD1. V trimming: 4 bases; J trimming: 5 bases; junction bases outside the gene matches: 6. CDR3 length equals 14 residues. The germline CDR1 and CDR2 sequences are KGHSH and LQKENI. CDR3 DNA sequence: TGTGCCAGCTCACGGCAGGGGGCGCGGACTGAAGCTTTCTTT. The encoded protein is CASSRQGARTEAFF.

This clonotype has only a few counts. The chain is built from TRBV6-5 and TRBJ1-1; D not resolved. The V gene lost 5 bases and the J gene lost 1 base, with 8 bases spanning the gap. The length of the CDR3 is 13 residues. CDR1 and CDR2 (germline): MNHEY, SVGAGI. This chain's CDR3 is CASSEGRNTEAFF. The CDR3 bases are TGTGCCAGCAGTGAAGGTAGGAACACTGAAGCTTTCTTT.

V gene TRBV12-5 combines with J gene TRBJ1-1; TRBD1 matches at 7 bases. V was clipped by 2 bases and J by 7 bases; unmatched bases: 10. Germline V gene sequence: CDR1 LGHNT, CDR2 FRNRAP. The CDR3 extends over 15 amino acids. CDR3 nucleotides: TGTGCTAGTGGTTTGACAATCCGGGACAGAGTTGAAGCTTTCTTT. Translated: CASGLTIRDRVEAFF.